Given below is one T cell receptor beta chain in context. As yet, its antigen is unknown. These data originate in a study of glioma-infiltrating T cells after dendritic cell vaccination. Study-level information: Three intradermal dendritic cell vaccine injections were given every two weeks.

Libraries were prepared by immunoSEQ multiplex PCR; TCRdb keeps only in-frame clonotypes and omits some of them. Counted here are about 92,000 clones, approximately 84% occurring once; the ten biggest clones make up around 16%. Study-wide results and caveats: The cohort had few patients with full blood and tumor sets. Higher TCR clonality did not directly relate to longer survival.

The receptor comes from a human donor with glioblastoma. The sample was blood, taken before dendritic cell vaccination.

CDR3 amino acids: CASSLGRGKRFF. For the CDR3, the DNA is TGTGCCAGCAGCTTAGGCCGGGGAAAACGGTTCTTC. The rearrangement joins TRBV11-3 to TRBJ2-1; D may be TRBD2 (5 bases). From germline, CDR1 is SGHNT and CDR2 YENEEA. This CDR3 is 12 amino acids long. V lost 1 base, J lost 15 bases, and 13 bases lay in between.